Here is one T cell receptor (beta chain) with its context. What it binds is not known. This sample was taken from a study of regulatory and conventional T cells in RAG deficiency. Findings and limits, study-wide: Patient subsets had shorter CDR3s; Omenn Treg-Tconv overlap exceeded 75%. In Omenn syndrome, sorted "Tregs" may be peripherally activated cells. Shannon entropy was markedly lower and Simpson indices higher in RAG-deficient patients than control T-cell subsets. Omenn syndrome and CID/AS patients had 95 to 100-fold fewer unique Treg TCR beta sequences, versus roughly 10-fold elsewhere.

The sorted conventional CD4+ T cells were CD25-low and CD127-high, with genomic DNA sequenced. Germline values: CDR1 MNHNY, CDR2 SVGAGI (reference sequence). Trimming took off 0 bases at V and 2 bases at J, with 13 bases between the two ends. The CDR3 contains 16 residues. The assay was immunoSEQ multiplex PCR, and TCRdb's table has in-frame clones only and misses some. The table includes roughly 10,000 clones, just under 95% detected once. The receptor comes from a human donor with RAG deficiency presenting as severe combined immunodeficiency. The sequenced sample was CD4+ effector T cells sorted from blood. The V gene is TRBV6-6, the J gene TRBJ2-5; unclear D gene. The CDR3 DNA is TGTGCCAGCAGTTACTCGAGTTTGAGAGAGCAAGAGACCCAGTACTTC. This gives the protein CASSYSSLREQETQYF.